This T cell receptor (beta chain) was sequenced for a study of T cells in Graves' hyperthyroidism and ophthalmopathy. From RNA transcripts, TCR beta CDR3 regions were amplified. The HTBI primer set was used in a first-round RT-PCR of the TCR CDR3. TCRdb fed the multiplex PCR reads into MiXCR, producing one record per CDR3 protein. The sample records approximately 49,000 distinct CDR3 sequences, roughly 56% being singletons. Trimming cost V 3 bases and J 2 bases; bases outside gene matches: 4. Germline-derived CDR1 and CDR2 are SQVTM and ANQGSEA. The CDR3 spans 14 residues. On the basis of clinical symptoms, serum thyroxine and TRAb, thyroid ultrasound and orbital computed tomography, diagnoses were made.

The chain links TRBV29-1 to TRBJ1-2; 9 bases are a match to TRBD1. This clonotype originated in a man aged 18 to 35 with Graves' hyperthyroidism. The sequenced material came from peripheral blood or thyroid tissue (not recorded which). As DNA, the CDR3 is TGCAGCGTTGAGGACAGGGGCGTAAACTATGGCTACACCTTC. Translation: CSVEDRGVNYGYTF.